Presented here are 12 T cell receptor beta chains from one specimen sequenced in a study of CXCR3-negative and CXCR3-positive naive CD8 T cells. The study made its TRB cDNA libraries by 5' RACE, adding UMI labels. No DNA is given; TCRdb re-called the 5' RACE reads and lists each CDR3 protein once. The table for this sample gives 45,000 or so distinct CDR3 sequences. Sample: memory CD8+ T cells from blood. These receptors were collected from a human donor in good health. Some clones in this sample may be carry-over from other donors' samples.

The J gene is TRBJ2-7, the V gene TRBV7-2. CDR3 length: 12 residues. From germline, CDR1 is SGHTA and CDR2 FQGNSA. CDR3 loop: CASSRYRWEQYF.

CDR3 sequence: CASSVRGASYEQYF. The genes are TRBV28 and TRBJ2-7; TCRdb's D call, TRBD1, is unchecked because there is no DNA. The germline gives CDR1 MDHEN, CDR2 SYDVKM. The CDR3 is made up of 14 amino acids.

CDR3 amino acids: CASSQVQGVGNTIYF. V gene TRBV14 combines with J gene TRBJ1-3. Germline assignment: CDR1 SGHDN and CDR2 FVKESK. The CDR3 is 15 residues long.

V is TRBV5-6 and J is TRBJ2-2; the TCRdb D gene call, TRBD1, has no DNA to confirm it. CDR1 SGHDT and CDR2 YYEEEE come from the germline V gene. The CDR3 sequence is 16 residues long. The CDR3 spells CASSSPLDSYTGELFF.

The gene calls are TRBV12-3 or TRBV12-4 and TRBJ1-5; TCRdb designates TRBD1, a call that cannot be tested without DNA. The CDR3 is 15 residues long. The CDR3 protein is CASSFRSRGGQPQHF.

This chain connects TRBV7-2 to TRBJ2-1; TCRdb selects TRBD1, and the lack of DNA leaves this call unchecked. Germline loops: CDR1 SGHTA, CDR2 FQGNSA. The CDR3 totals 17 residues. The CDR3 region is CASSFTVLGGPYNEQFF. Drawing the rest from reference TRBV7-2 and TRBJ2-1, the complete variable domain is GAGVSQSPSNKVTEKGKDVELRCDPISGHTALYWYRQSLGQGLEFLIYFQGNSAPDKSGLPSDRFSAERTGGSVSTLTIQRTQQEDSAVYLCASSFTVLGGPYNEQFFGPGTRLTVL.

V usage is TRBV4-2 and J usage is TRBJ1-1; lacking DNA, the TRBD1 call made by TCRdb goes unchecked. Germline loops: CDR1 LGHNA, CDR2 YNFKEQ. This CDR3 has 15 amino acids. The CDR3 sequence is CASSLKTPGGTEAFF.

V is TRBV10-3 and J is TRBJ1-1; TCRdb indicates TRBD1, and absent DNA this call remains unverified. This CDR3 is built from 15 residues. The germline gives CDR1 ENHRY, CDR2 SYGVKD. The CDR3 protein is CAISAGIIVNTEAFF.

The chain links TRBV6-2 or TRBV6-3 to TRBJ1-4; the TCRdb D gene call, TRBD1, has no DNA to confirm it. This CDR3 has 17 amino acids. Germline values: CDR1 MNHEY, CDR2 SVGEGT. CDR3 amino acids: CASSSLDTHATNEKLFF.

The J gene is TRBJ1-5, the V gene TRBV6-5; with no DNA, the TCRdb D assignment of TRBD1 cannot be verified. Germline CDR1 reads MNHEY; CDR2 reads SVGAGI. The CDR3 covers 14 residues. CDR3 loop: CASSYLGSGQPQHF.

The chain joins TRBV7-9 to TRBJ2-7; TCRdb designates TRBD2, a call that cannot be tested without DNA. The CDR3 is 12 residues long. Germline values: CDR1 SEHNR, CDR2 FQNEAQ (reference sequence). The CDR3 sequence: CASSKGLGEQYF.

The CDR3 is CASSQFRGDTQYF. The V call is TRBV4-3, the J call TRBJ2-3; the D gene TCRdb calls, TRBD1, cannot be checked with no DNA. The CDR3 consists of 13 residues. The germline gives CDR1 LGHNA, CDR2 YSLEER.